These 16 T cell receptor beta chains were sequenced from one sample in a study of vaccination and CD4 T cells after COVID-19. The Oncomine TCR Beta short-read assay sequenced DNA from cultured CD4+ T cells. In TCRdb, the PCR reads were re-called with MiXCR into one record per CDR3 protein. In the table there are about 4,500 distinct CDR3 sequences, 63% of which are singletons. What these receptors recognize is not known. Regarding treatment: roughly nine-day PBMC culture with coronavirus spike peptide pools or control peptides (ViraFEST assay). During the years 2011-2018, before the COVID-19 pandemic, the unexposed donor's CD4+ T cells were collected. The source material was CD4+ T cells from blood, cultured in vitro. These receptor sequences come from a human donor in good health.

This chain's CDR3 is CASRIRVARTYEQYF. The DNA of the CDR3 is TGCGCCAGCAGAATAAGGGTAGCCCGTACCTACGAGCAGTACTTC. This sequence joins TRBV10-1 and TRBJ2-7; no clear D gene. The V gene lost 6 bases and the J gene lost 2 bases, with 17 bases spanning the gap. The CDR3 spans 15 residues. The germline V gene encodes CDR1 WNHNN and CDR2 SYGVQD (reference sequence).

J is TRBJ2-4 and V is TRBV20-1; D uncertain. Germline V gene data show CDR1 as DFQATT and CDR2 as SNEGSKA (reference sequence). Trimming stripped 3 bases from V and 1 base from J, with 10 bases between. CDR3 size: 14 residues. CDR3 sequence: CSARSTGAKNIQYF. In DNA form, the CDR3 reads TGCAGTGCTAGGAGTACCGGGGCCAAAAACATTCAGTACTTC.

Only a few counts were recorded for this clonotype. The chain links TRBV7-2 to TRBJ1-6; 9 bases map to TRBD1. This CDR3 spans 15 amino acids. CDR1 is SGHTA, CDR2 FQGNSA, per germline. V gave up 9 bases and J gave up 6 bases; unmatched junction bases: 9. CDR3 residues: CASSSGTGSNSPLHF. The CDR3 region has the DNA TGTGCCAGTAGTTCCGGGACAGGGTCTAATTCACCCCTCCACTTT. Based on the CDR3 plus reference TRBV7-2 and TRBJ1-6, the full variable domain is GAGVSQSPSNKVTEKGKDVELRCDPISGHTALYWYRQSLGQGLEFLIYFQGNSAPDKSGLPSDRFSAERTGGSVSTLTIQRTQQEDSAVYLCASSSGTGSNSPLHFGNGTRLTVT.

The chain combines TRBV28 with TRBJ1-6; D gene uncertain. The germline V gene has CDR1 MDHEN and CDR2 SYDVKM. Deletions cut 2 bases from V and 10 bases from J, with 12 bases between. The CDR3 runs to 14 residues. The CDR3 spells CASSLAGTASPLHF. Here the CDR3 DNA reads TGTGCCAGCAGTTTAGCAGGAACAGCCTCACCCCTCCACTTT.

This clonotype was picked up a small number of times. V is TRBV28 and J is TRBJ1-6; D remains ambiguous. This CDR3 region has 16 residues. Germline-derived CDR1 and CDR2 are MDHEN and SYDVKM. V was pared by 6 bases and J by 6 bases, with 18 bases between. The CDR3 region has the DNA TGTGCCAGCAGCTCCCCCGGGATCGGGGTTAATTCACCCCTCCACTTT. It is translated as CASSSPGIGVNSPLHF.

This clonotype has just one count. This chain connects TRBV5-1 to TRBJ2-5; 7 bases map to TRBD2. The J segment lost 2 bases and the V segment lost 2 bases, leaving 6 bases of the junction unmatched. This CDR3 is built from 15 residues. Germline assignment: CDR1 SGHRS and CDR2 YFSETQ. CDR3 sequence: CASSLGLAVQETQYF. The CDR3 DNA follows: TGCGCCAGCAGCTTAGGCCTAGCGGTTCAAGAGACCCAGTACTTC.

The chain carries TRBV11-1 and TRBJ1-6; D is ambiguous. Trimming left V 7 bases short and J 4 bases short, with 17 bases between. The CDR3 length is 16 residues. In germline, CDR1 is SGHAT, CDR2 FQDESV (reference sequence). CDR3 sequence: CASTIFYHGYNSPLHF. Here the CDR3 DNA reads TGTGCCAGCACCATTTTCTACCATGGGTATAATTCACCCCTCCACTTT.

In this sample, this clonotype turned up a few times. The rearrangement links TRBV6-1 to TRBJ1-2, with 7 nucleotides matching TRBD1. The CDR3 is made up of 17 amino acids. With 4 bases clipped from V and 2 bases from J, the junction kept 13 bases outside the gene matches. Looked up from germline, CDR1 is MNHNS and CDR2 is SASEGT. CDR3 nucleotide sequence: TGTGCCAGCAGTGGAGCCTACTCGGGACAGAAGAACTATGGCTACACCTTC. It translates to CASSGAYSGQKNYGYTF.

This chain joins TRBV28 and TRBJ1-1; possible D gene TRBD1, 6 bases. Germline CDR1 MDHEN, CDR2 SYDVKM. The CDR3 has 12 amino acids. V was clipped by 6 bases and J by 4 bases, with 9 bases between them. As DNA, the CDR3 is TGTGCCAGCAGGTCAGGGGTCACTGAAGCTTTCTTT. It translates to CASRSGVTEAFF.

The chain uses TRBV30 and TRBJ2-1, with D unclear. In germline, CDR1 is GTSNPN, CDR2 SVGIG (reference sequence). The CDR3 sequence is 11 residues long. Trimming took off 2 bases at V and 5 bases at J, with 4 bases between the two ends. CDR3 residues: CAWSRNNEQFF. The CDR3 bases are TGTGCCTGGAGTCGAAACAATGAGCAGTTCTTC. Full variable domain (remainder filled in from reference TRBV30 and TRBJ2-1): SQTIHQWPATLVQPVGSPLSLECTVEGTSNPNLYWYRQAAGRGLQLLFYSVGIGQISSEVPQNLSASRPQDRQFILSSKKLLLSDSGFYLCAWSRNNEQFFGPGTRLTVL.

For the CDR3, the DNA is TGTGCCAGCAGGGAGGGGCCCATTGGTTATGGCTACACCTTC. It yields the protein CASREGPIGYGYTF. The chain couples TRBV12-3 or TRBV12-4 to TRBJ1-2, with D possibly TRBD1 on 5 matching bases. Trimming removed 6 bases at V and 5 bases at J, with 16 bases between. CDR3 length: 14 residues.

V is TRBV7-8 and J is TRBJ1-2; D call uncertain. CDR1 SGHVS and CDR2 FQNEAQ come from the germline V gene. The CDR3 covers 15 residues. V was cut by 0 bases and J by 3 bases, with 11 bases left in between. CDR3 residues: CASSLARSRYYGYTF. CDR3 DNA: TGTGCCAGCAGCTTAGCGAGGTCGCGGTACTATGGCTACACCTTC.

The chain combines TRBV7-7 with TRBJ2-5; 10 positions match TRBD1. The V and J ends lost 2 bases and 1 base, in that order; junction bases with no gene match: 16. CDR1 is SSHAT, CDR2 FNYEAQ, per germline (reference sequence). This CDR3 spans 20 amino acids. The CDR3 DNA is TGTGCCAGCAGCTTATGGGGTGGGGGACAGGGGCCGGATTTCCAAGAGACCCAGTACTTC. Translated: CASSLWGGGQGPDFQETQYF. Full variable domain (remainder filled in from reference TRBV7-7 and TRBJ2-5): GAGVSQSPRYKVTKRGQDVTLRCDPISSHATLYWYQQALGQGPEFLTYFNYEAQPDKSGLPSDRFSAERPEGSISTLTIQRTEQRDSAMYRCASSLWGGGQGPDFQETQYFGPGTRLLVL.

This clonotype was recorded only once. The chain employs TRBV25-1 and TRBJ2-3; weak D call: TRBD1 (6 bases). Germline V lookup: CDR1 MGHDK, CDR2 SYGVNS. This CDR3 is built from 14 residues. V lost 4 bases, J lost 4 bases, and 12 bases lay in between. CDR3 DNA sequence: TGTGCCAGCAGTGCAACAGGGTTTGCAGATACGCAGTATTTT. Encoded protein: CASSATGFADTQYF.

A remark on this clonotype: The junction departs from the called germline gene at one end, perhaps through a read error. The chain recombines TRBV2 with TRBJ2-3, with D tentatively TRBD2 (5 bases). Germline V lookup: CDR1 SNHLY, CDR2 FYNNEI. CDR3 length: 14 amino acids. The DNA of the CDR3 is TGTGCCAGCAGTGAAGATGGGAGCATAGATACGCAGTATTTT. As protein: CASSEDGSIDTQYF.

In DNA form, the CDR3 reads TGTGCCAGCAGCCGCCGGGACGGGGATCAGCCCCAGCATTTT. Translation: CASSRRDGDQPQHF. This chain uses TRBV14 with TRBJ1-5; D is possibly TRBD1 (5 bases). This CDR3 spans 14 amino acids. With 4 bases removed from V and 5 bases from J, the gap between germline ends came to 12 bases. Germline V gene data show CDR1 as SGHDN and CDR2 as FVKESK.